A single T cell receptor beta chain is shown here with its context. The antigen remains unidentified. The entry originates in a study of molecular identifiers for immune sequencing clone quantification. Study at large: Replicate experiments took RNA from approximately 20,000 or 100,000 naive CD8 cells, divided it five ways and sequenced four. Study-wide points: Shared barcodes on identical TCR molecules could underestimate the sizes of highly expanded clones.

The CDR3 is 14 amino acids. In germline, CDR1 is SEHNR, CDR2 FQNEAQ (reference sequence). V gave up 3 bases and J gave up 4 bases; unmatched junction bases: 4. TCRdb redid the calling of the PCR reads with MiXCR, one entry per CDR3 protein. Of around 100,000 distinct CDR3 sequences in the sample, roughly a third were seen once. The receptor's source is a human donor in good health. Some libraries in this study had Jurkat cell RNA spiked in. This chain joins TRBV7-9 and TRBJ1-2; 8 positions match TRBD1. Material for sequencing was naive CD8+ T cells from blood, with Jurkat cell RNA spiked in. Subset of the sample: FACS-sorted CD8+CD4-CCR7+CD45RA+ naive T cells. The CDR3 spells CASSFGQGTYGYTF. The CDR3 coding sequence is TGTGCCAGCAGCTTTGGACAGGGTACCTATGGCTACACCTTC.